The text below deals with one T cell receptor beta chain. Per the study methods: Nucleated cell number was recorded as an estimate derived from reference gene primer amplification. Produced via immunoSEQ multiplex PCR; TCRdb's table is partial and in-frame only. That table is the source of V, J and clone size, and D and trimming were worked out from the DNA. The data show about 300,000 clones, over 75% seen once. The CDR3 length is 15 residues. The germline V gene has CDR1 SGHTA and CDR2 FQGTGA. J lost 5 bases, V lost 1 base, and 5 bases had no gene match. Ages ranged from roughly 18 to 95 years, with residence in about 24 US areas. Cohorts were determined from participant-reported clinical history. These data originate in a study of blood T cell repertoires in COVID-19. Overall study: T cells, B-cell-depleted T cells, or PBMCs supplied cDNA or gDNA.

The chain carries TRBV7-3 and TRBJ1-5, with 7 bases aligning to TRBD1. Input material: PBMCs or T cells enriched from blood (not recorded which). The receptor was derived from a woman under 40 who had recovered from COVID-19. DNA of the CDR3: TGTGCCAGCAGCTTAAACCGGGACAGTGATCAGCCCCAGCATTTT. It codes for CASSLNRDSDQPQHF.